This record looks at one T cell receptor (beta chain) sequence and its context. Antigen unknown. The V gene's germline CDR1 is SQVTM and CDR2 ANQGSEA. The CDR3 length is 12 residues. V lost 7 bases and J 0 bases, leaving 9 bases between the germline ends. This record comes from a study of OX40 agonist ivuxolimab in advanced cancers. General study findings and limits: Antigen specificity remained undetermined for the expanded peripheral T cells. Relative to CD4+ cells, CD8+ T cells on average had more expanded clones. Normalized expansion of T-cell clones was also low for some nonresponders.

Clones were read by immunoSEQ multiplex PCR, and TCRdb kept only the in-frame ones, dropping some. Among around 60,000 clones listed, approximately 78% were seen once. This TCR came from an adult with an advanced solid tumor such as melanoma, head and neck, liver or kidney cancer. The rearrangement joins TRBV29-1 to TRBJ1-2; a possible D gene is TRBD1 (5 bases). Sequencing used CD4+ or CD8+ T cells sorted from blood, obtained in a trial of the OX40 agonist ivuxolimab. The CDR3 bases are TGCAGCGCCAGGGTTGCTAACTATGGCTACACCTTC. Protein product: CSARVANYGYTF.